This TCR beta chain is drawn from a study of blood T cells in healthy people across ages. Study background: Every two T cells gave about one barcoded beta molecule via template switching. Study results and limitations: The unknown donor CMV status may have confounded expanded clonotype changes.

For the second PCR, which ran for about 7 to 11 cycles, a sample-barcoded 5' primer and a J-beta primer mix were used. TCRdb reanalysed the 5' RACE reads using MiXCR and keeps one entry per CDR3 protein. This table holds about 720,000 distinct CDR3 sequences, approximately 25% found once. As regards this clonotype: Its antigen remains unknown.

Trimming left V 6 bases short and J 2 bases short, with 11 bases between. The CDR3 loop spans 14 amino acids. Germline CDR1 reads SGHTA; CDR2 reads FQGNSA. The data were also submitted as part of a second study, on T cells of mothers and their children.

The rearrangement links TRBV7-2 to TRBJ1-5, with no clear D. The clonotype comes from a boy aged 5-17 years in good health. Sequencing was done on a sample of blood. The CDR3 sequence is CASSTFGGNQPQHF. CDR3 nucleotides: TGTGCCAGCAGTACTTTCGGTGGCAATCAGCCCCAGCATTTT.